At least ten counts were recorded for the clone carrying this T cell receptor beta chain. The antigen remains undetermined. Researchers took RNA transcripts and amplified the TCR beta CDR3 regions from them. First-round RT-PCR of the TCR CDR3 relied on the HTBI primer set. TCRdb reprocessed the multiplex PCR reads via MiXCR and lists one record per CDR3 protein. The sample holds 350,000 or so distinct CDR3 sequences, about 17% seen once. Germline assignment: CDR1 SEHNR and CDR2 FQNEAQ (reference sequence). The CDR3 spans 17 residues. V lost 2 bases and J lost 8; bases outside the gene matches: 9. This entry is derived from a study of T cells in Graves' hyperthyroidism and ophthalmopathy. Notes on the study in general: Most clonotypes expanded in the thyroid (above 0.001) were also present in blood.

The genes are TRBV7-9 and TRBJ2-1; 13 bases are a match to TRBD2. The TCR sequence derives from a woman in her 30s with Graves' hyperthyroidism that later progressed to Graves' ophthalmopathy. Sequencing used blood. The CDR3 nucleotides read TGTGCCAGCAGCTTACGGACGACTAGCGGGAGGACCCATGAGCAGTTCTTC. Translated: CASSLRTTSGRTHEQFF.